The clone carrying this T cell receptor (beta chain) was observed a handful of times. Its antigen is not known. The data were taken from a study of beta chain features in type 1 diabetes. About the study: The study found patients and healthy donors alike in age, gender and cell yields. General study points: HLA influence on TCRB rearrangement stayed unresolved here. For Type 1 diabetes patients, all four CD4+ subsets carried TCRB CDR3s that were moderately but significantly shorter.

Per the germline V gene, CDR1 is SNHLY and CDR2 is FYNNEI. The CDR3 covers 12 residues. Trimming removed 7 bases from V and 7 bases from J; junction bases left unmatched: 5. Expressed TCRB transcripts got sequenced, as all isolated RNA was reverse transcribed. Measured with immunoSEQ multiplex PCR; TCRdb has only the in-frame clones, and not every one. This table has 300,000 to 450,000 clones, around an eighth appearing once. This chain uses TRBV2 with TRBJ1-2; 8 nucleotides agree with TRBD1. The sequenced sample was naive CD4+ T cells from blood. The source is a woman aged 18 to 35 with type 1 diabetes. CDR3: CASTGQGGGYTF. For the CDR3, the DNA is TGTGCCAGCACCGGACAGGGAGGTGGCTACACCTTC.